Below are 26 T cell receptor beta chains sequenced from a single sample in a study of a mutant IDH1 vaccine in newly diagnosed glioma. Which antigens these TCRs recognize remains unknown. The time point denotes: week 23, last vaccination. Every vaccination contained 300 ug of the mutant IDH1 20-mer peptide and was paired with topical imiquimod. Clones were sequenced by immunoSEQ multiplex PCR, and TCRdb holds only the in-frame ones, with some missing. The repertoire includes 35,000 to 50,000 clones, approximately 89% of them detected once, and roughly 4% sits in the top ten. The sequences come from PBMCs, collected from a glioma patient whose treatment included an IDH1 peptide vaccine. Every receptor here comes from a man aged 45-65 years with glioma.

The CDR3 spells CASTELRGGYTF. CDR3 bases: TGTGCCAGCACCGAACTCAGGGGTGGCTACACCTTC. This rearrangement joins TRBV7-8 to TRBJ1-2; possibly TRBD1 for D (6 bases). Trimming removed 7 bases at V and 7 bases at J, with 13 bases between. The CDR3 has 12 amino acids. CDR1 and CDR2 (germline): SGHVS, FQNEAQ. Combining the CDR3 with reference TRBV7-8 and TRBJ1-2 gives the whole variable domain GAGVSQSPRYKVAKRGQDVALRCDPISGHVSLFWYQQALGQGPEFLTYFQNEAQLDKSGLPSDRFFAERPEGSVSTLKIQRTQQEDSAVYLCASTELRGGYTFGSGTRLTVV.

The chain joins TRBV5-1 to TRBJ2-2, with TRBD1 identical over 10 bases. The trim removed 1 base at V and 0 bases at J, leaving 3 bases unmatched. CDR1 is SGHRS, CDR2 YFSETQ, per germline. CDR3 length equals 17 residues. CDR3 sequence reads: CASSLWGTGANTGELFF. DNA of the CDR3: TGCGCCAGCAGCTTGTGGGGGACAGGGGCGAACACCGGGGAGCTGTTTTTT.

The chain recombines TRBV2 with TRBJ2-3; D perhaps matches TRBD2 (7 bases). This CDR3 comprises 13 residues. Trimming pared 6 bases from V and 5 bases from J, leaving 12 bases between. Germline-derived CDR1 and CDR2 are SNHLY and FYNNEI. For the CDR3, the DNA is TGTGCCAGCAGGGGGGGGGCCGAAGATACGCAGTATTTT. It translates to CASRGGAEDTQYF.

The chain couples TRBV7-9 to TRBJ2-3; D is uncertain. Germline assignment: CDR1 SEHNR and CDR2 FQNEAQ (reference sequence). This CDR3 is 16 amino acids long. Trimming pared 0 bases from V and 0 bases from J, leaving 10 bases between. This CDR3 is CASSLANGLSTDTQYF. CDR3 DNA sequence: TGTGCCAGCAGCTTAGCGAACGGATTGAGCACAGATACGCAGTATTTT.

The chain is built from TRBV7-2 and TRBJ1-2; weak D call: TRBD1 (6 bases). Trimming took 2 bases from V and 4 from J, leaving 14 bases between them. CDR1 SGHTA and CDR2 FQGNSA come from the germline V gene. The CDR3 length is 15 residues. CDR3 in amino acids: CASSLSPARGYGYTF. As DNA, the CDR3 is TGTGCCAGCAGCTTATCTCCCGCCAGGGGCTATGGCTACACCTTC.

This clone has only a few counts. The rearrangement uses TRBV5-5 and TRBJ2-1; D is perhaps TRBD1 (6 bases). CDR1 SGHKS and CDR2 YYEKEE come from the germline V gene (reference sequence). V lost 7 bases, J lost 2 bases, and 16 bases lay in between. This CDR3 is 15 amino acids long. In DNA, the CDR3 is TGTGCCAGCCTCCCGTCCCAGGGGCCCTACAATGAGCAGTTCTTC. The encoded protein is CASLPSQGPYNEQFF.

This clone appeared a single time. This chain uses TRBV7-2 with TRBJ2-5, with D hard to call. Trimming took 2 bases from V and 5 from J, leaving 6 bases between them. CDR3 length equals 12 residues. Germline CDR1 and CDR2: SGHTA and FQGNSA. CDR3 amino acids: CASSLFRETQYF. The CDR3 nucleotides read TGTGCCAGCAGCTTATTTCGGGAGACCCAGTACTTC.

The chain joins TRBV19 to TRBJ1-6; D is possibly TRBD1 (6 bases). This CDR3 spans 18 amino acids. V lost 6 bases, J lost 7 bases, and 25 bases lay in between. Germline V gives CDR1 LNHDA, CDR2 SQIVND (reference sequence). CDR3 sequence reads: CASRRLLDRRGLNSPLHF. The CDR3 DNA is TGTGCCAGTAGGAGACTACTGGACAGAAGAGGACTAAATTCACCCCTCCACTTT.

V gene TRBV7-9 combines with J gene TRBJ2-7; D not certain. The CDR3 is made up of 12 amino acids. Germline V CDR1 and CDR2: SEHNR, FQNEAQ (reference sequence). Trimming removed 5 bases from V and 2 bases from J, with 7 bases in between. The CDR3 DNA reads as TGTGCCAGCAGCAAGATAACCTACGAGCAGTACTTC. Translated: CASSKITYEQYF.

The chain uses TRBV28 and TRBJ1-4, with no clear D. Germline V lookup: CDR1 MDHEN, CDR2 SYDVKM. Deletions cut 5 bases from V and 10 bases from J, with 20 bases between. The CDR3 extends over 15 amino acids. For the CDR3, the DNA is TGTGCCAGCAGTACCAACGGAAACAACCGGGGAAAACTGTTTTTT. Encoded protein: CASSTNGNNRGKLFF.

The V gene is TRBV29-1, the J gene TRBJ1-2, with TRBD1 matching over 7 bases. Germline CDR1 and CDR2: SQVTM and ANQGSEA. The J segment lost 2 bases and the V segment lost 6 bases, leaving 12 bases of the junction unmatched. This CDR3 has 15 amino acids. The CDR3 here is CSVETGIGSNYGYTF. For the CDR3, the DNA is TGCAGCGTAGAGACAGGGATCGGGTCCAACTATGGCTACACCTTC. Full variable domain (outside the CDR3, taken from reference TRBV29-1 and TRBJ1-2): SAVISQKPSRDICQRGTSLTIQCQVDSQVTMMFWYRQQPGQSLTLIATANQGSEATYESGFVIDKFPISRPNLTFSTLTVSNMSPEDSSIYLCSVETGIGSNYGYTFGSGTRLTVV.

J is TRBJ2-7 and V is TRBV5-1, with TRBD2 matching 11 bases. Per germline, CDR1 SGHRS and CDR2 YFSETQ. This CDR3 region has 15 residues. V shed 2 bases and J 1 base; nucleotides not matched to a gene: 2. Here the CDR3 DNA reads TGCGCCAGCAGCTTACTAGCGGGAGCATCCTACGAGCAGTACTTC. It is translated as CASSLLAGASYEQYF. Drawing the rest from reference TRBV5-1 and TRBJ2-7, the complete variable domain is KAGVTQTPRYLIKTRGQQVTLSCSPISGHRSVSWYQQTPGQGLQFLFEYFSETQRNKGNFPGRFSGRQFSNSRSEMNVSTLELGDSALYLCASSLLAGASYEQYFGPGTRLTVT.

In DNA form, the CDR3 reads TGTGCCAGCAGCCTACAGGGGGCGGGCTACAATGAGCAGTTCTTC. Translating gives CASSLQGAGYNEQFF. The chain joins TRBV2 to TRBJ2-1, with 9 bases fitting TRBD1. The germline V gene has CDR1 SNHLY and CDR2 FYNNEI. The CDR3 extends over 15 amino acids. Trimming cost V 6 bases and J 3 bases; bases outside gene matches: 6.

The CDR3 DNA follows: TGTGCCAGCACCTCCCGGGGATACGAGCAGTACTTC. Translation: CASTSRGYEQYF. The chain is built from TRBV28 and TRBJ2-7; a possible D gene is TRBD2 (5 bases). CDR1 is MDHEN, CDR2 SYDVKM, per germline. The CDR3 totals 12 residues. Trimming took 7 bases from V and 4 from J, leaving 11 bases between them. Full variable domain (rest looked up from reference TRBV28 and TRBJ2-7): DVKVTQSSRYLVKRTGEKVFLECVQDMDHENMFWYRQDPGLGLRLIYFSYDVKMKEKGDIPEGYSVSREKKERFSLILESASTNQTSMYLCASTSRGYEQYFGPGTRLTVT.

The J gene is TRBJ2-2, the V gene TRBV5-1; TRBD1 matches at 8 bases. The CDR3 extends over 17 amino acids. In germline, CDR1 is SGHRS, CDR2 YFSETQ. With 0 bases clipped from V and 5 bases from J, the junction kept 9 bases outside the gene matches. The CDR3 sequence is CASSLGGSGGRTGELFF. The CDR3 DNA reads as TGCGCCAGCAGCTTGGGGGGATCAGGGGGCCGTACCGGGGAGCTGTTTTTT.

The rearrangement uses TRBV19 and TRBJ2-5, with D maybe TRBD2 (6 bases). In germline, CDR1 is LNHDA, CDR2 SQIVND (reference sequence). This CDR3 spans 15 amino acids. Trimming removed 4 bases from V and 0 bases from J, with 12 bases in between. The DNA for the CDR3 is TGTGCCAGTAGTAGGGGAGGCCGGTACCAAGAGACCCAGTACTTC. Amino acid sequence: CASSRGGRYQETQYF.

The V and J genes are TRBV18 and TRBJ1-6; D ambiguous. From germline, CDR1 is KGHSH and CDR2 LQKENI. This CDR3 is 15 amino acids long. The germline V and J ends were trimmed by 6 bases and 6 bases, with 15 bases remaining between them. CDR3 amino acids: CASSPERYLNSPLHF. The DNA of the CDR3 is TGTGCCAGCTCCCCCGAGAGGTACCTTAATTCACCCCTCCACTTT.

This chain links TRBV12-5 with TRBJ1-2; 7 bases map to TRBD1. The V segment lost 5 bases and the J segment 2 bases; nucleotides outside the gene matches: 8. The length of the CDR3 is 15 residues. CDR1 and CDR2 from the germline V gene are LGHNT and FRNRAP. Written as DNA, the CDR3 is TGTGCTAGTGGTCCCACGACAGGGAGGAACTATGGCTACACCTTC. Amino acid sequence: CASGPTTGRNYGYTF.

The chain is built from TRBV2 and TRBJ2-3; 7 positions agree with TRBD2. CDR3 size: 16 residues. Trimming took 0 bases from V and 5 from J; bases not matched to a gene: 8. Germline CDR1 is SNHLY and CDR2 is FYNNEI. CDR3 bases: TGTGCCAGCAGTGAAGCTGGGAGGGTTTGGGGAGATACGCAGTATTTT. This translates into CASSEAGRVWGDTQYF.

The CDR3 region is CATSKDRALGGYTF. The CDR3 DNA is TGTGCCACCAGCAAGGACAGGGCTTTGGGAGGCTACACCTTC. The gene calls are TRBV15 and TRBJ1-2, with 8 bases fitting TRBD1. After removal of 4 bases from V and 8 bases from J, the junction contained 9 bases not matched to a gene. CDR3 length: 14 amino acids. Germline CDR1 is LNHNV and CDR2 is YYDKDF (reference sequence).

The CDR3 region has the DNA TGTGCCAGCAGCTTAGCGTCGGTAATGCGGGGTGAAAAACTGTTTTTT. Amino acids: CASSLASVMRGEKLFF. The J gene is TRBJ1-4, the V gene TRBV7-3; no firm D call. The CDR3 totals 16 residues. The germline CDR1 and CDR2 sequences are SGHTA and FQGTGA. Trimming stripped 2 bases from V and 7 bases from J, with 17 bases between.

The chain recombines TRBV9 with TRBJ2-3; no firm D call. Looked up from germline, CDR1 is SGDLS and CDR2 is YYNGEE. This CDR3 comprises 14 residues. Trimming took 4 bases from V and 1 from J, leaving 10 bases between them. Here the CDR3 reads CASSPIDRTDTQYF. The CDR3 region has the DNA TGTGCCAGCAGCCCAATAGATCGCACAGATACGCAGTATTTT.

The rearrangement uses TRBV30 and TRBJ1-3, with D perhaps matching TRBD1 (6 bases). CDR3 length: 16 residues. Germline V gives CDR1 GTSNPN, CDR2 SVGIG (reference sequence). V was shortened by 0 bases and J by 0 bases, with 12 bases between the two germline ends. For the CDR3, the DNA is TGTGCCTGGAGTGTCTCGGGGGGGCACTCTGGAAACACCATATATTTT. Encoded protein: CAWSVSGGHSGNTIYF.

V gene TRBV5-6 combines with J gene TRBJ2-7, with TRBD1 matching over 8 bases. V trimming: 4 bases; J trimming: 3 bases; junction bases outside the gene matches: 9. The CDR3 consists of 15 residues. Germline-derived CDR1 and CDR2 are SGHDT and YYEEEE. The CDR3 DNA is TGTGCCAGCAGCAGGGGACAGGTGCGAGGCTACGAGCAGTACTTC. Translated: CASSRGQVRGYEQYF.

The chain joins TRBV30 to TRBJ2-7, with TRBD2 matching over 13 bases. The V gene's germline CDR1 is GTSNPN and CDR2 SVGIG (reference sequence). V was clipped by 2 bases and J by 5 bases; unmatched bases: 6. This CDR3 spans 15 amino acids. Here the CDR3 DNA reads TGTGCCTGGAGTCACGGGACTAGCGGGGCGAACGAGCAGTACTTC. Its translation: CAWSHGTSGANEQYF.

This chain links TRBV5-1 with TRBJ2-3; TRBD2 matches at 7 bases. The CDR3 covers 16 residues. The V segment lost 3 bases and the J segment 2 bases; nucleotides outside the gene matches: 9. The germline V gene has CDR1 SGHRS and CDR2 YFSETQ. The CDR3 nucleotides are TGCGCCAGCAGCTGGGGAGGCGGGGGAATCACAGATACGCAGTATTTT. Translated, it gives CASSWGGGGITDTQYF.